The rows below give T cell receptor beta chains drawn from one sample of a study of technical replicates of blood from four donors. Assay: immunoSEQ multiplex PCR; the TCRdb copy retains only in-frame clones and omits some. The data show about 80,000 clones, approximately 83% seen once. The specimen sequenced was PBMCs. All receptors come from a human donor in good health. Some clones in this sample may be carry-over from other donors' samples. CDR3s include the opening cysteine and the closing phenylalanine or tryptophan. Fields, in order: clone size, J gene, D gene, V gene, CDR3 length, CDR3 protein, CDR3 DNA. The D gene is left open where the match is weak. Expanded clones are given a class, and other clones once, few, many or no size at all.

abundance: -
j_gene: TRBJ1-2
d_gene: TRBD1
v_gene: TRBV27
len: 14
CDR3aa: CASSLRRGLGGYTF
CDR3nt: TGTGCCAGCAGTCTCCGAAGGGGGCTCGGGGGCTACACCTTC

abundance: -
j_gene: TRBJ2-7
d_gene: -
v_gene: TRBV7-9
len: 13
CDR3aa: CASSRGSVGEQYF
CDR3nt: TGTGCCAGCAGCCGGGGGTCCGTTGGAGAGCAGTACTTC

abundance: -
j_gene: TRBJ2-7
d_gene: TRBD1
v_gene: TRBV11-1
len: 13
CDR3aa: CASSRTGSGEQYF
CDR3nt: TGTGCCAGCAGCAGGACAGGGTCTGGGGAGCAGTACTTC

abundance: -
j_gene: TRBJ1-2
d_gene: -
v_gene: TRBV28
len: 13
CDR3aa: CASSTGQVYGYTF
CDR3nt: TGTGCCAGCAGTACCGGACAAGTTTATGGCTACACCTTC

abundance: -
j_gene: TRBJ2-7
d_gene: -
v_gene: TRBV6-1
len: 14
CDR3aa: CASSGGQSAYEQYF
CDR3nt: TGTGCCAGCAGCGGGGGACAGTCGGCCTACGAGCAGTACTTC

abundance: -
j_gene: TRBJ1-2
d_gene: TRBD1
v_gene: TRBV29-1
len: 13
CDR3aa: CSAWDRGEEGYTF
CDR3nt: TGCAGCGCGTGGGACAGGGGAGAGGAGGGCTACACCTTC

abundance: -
j_gene: TRBJ1-2
d_gene: -
v_gene: TRBV5-1
len: 13
CDR3aa: CASSLEGDYGYTF
CDR3nt: TGCGCCAGCAGCTTGGAGGGGGACTATGGCTACACCTTC

abundance: -
j_gene: TRBJ2-7
d_gene: TRBD1
v_gene: TRBV15
len: 18
CDR3aa: CATSRGQGQGPTYYEQYF
CDR3nt: TGTGCCACCAGCAGAGGCCAGGGACAGGGGCCGACCTACTACGAGCAGTACTTC

abundance: -
j_gene: TRBJ1-2
d_gene: TRBD1
v_gene: TRBV4-3
len: 16
CDR3aa: CASSQVEGAYISGYTF
CDR3nt: TGCGCCAGCAGCCAAGTAGAGGGGGCCTACATATCTGGCTACACCTTC

abundance: few
j_gene: TRBJ2-5
d_gene: -
v_gene: TRBV4-3
len: 15
CDR3aa: CASSQDGEGRETQYF
CDR3nt: TGCGCCAGCAGCCAAGATGGCGAGGGGAGGGAGACCCAGTACTTC

abundance: -
j_gene: TRBJ2-7
d_gene: -
v_gene: TRBV7-8
len: 14
CDR3aa: CASSLLISTLEQYF
CDR3nt: TGTGCCAGCAGCTTATTGATTAGCACGCTGGAGCAGTACTTC

abundance: once
j_gene: TRBJ1-4
d_gene: TRBD1
v_gene: TRBV6-1
len: 15
CDR3aa: CASSWPGQKDEKLFF
CDR3nt: TGTGCCAGCAGTTGGCCGGGACAGAAAGATGAAAAACTGTTTTTT

abundance: -
j_gene: TRBJ2-7
d_gene: -
v_gene: TRBV6-6
len: 13
CDR3aa: CASRDPRTYEQYF
CDR3nt: TGTGCCAGCAGAGATCCCAGGACCTACGAGCAGTACTTC

abundance: -
j_gene: TRBJ1-1
d_gene: -
v_gene: TRBV30
len: 14
CDR3aa: CAWRGQGLNTEAFF
CDR3nt: TGTGCCTGGAGGGGGCAGGGCTTGAACACTGAAGCTTTCTTT

abundance: -
j_gene: TRBJ2-5
d_gene: TRBD1
v_gene: TRBV7-2
len: 14
CDR3aa: CASGGTGRQETQYF
CDR3nt: TGTGCCTCCGGAGGGACAGGGCGACAAGAGACCCAGTACTTC

abundance: -
j_gene: TRBJ1-2
d_gene: -
v_gene: TRBV7-9
len: 15
CDR3aa: CASSSTTGINYGYTF
CDR3nt: TGTGCCAGCAGCTCCACTACAGGGATTAACTATGGCTACACCTTC

abundance: -
j_gene: TRBJ2-3
d_gene: -
v_gene: TRBV10-3
len: 11
CDR3aa: CAIRAPDTQYF
CDR3nt: TGTGCCATCAGGGCCCCAGATACGCAGTATTTT

abundance: -
j_gene: TRBJ2-6
d_gene: -
v_gene: TRBV6-1
len: 15
CDR3aa: CASSERGNGANVLTF
CDR3nt: TGTGCCAGCAGTGAAAGGGGAAATGGGGCCAACGTCCTGACTTTC

abundance: -
j_gene: TRBJ2-5
d_gene: TRBD2
v_gene: TRBV5-6
len: 15
CDR3aa: CASRGAGGLQETQYF
CDR3nt: TGTGCCAGCAGGGGCGCGGGGGGGCTCCAAGAGACCCAGTACTTC

abundance: -
j_gene: TRBJ2-5
d_gene: TRBD2
v_gene: TRBV28
len: 17
CDR3aa: CASSLLAGLELSETQYF
CDR3nt: TGTGCCAGCAGTTTACTAGCGGGATTGGAGCTTTCGGAGACCCAGTACTTC

abundance: -
j_gene: TRBJ2-7
d_gene: -
v_gene: TRBV16
len: 14
CDR3aa: CASRRGQRPYEQYF
CDR3nt: TGTGCCAGTAGACGAGGACAGCGCCCCTACGAGCAGTACTTC

abundance: -
j_gene: TRBJ2-1
d_gene: TRBD2
v_gene: TRBV11-2
len: 16
CDR3aa: CASSRGAGGLYNEQFF
CDR3nt: TGTGCCAGCAGCCGAGGGGCGGGGGGATTATACAATGAGCAGTTCTTC

abundance: -
j_gene: TRBJ2-1
d_gene: TRBD2
v_gene: TRBV27
len: 17
CDR3aa: CASTSLGGAGVYNEQFF
CDR3nt: TGTGCCAGCACCAGTTTGGGGGGAGCGGGAGTGTACAATGAGCAGTTCTTC

abundance: -
j_gene: TRBJ2-7
d_gene: -
v_gene: TRBV11-2
len: 13
CDR3aa: CASSLDSSGEQYF
CDR3nt: TGTGCCAGCAGCTTAGATAGTAGCGGCGAGCAGTACTTC

abundance: -
j_gene: TRBJ1-1
d_gene: -
v_gene: TRBV5-1
len: 17
CDR3aa: CASSLGGSLRLNTEAFF
CDR3nt: TGCGCCAGCAGCTTGGGAGGGTCCCTAAGGCTGAACACTGAAGCTTTCTTT

abundance: -
j_gene: TRBJ1-1
d_gene: TRBD1
v_gene: TRBV29-1
len: 13
CDR3aa: CSVEDQTGTEAFF
CDR3nt: TGCAGCGTTGAAGACCAGACAGGGACTGAAGCTTTCTTT

abundance: -
j_gene: TRBJ2-7
d_gene: -
v_gene: TRBV7-9
len: 16
CDR3aa: CATQNSNSGDLYEQYF
CDR3nt: TGTGCCACCCAGAACAGTAATTCAGGGGACCTCTACGAGCAGTACTTC

abundance: -
j_gene: TRBJ1-3
d_gene: -
v_gene: TRBV2
len: 15
CDR3aa: CASRIDRGSGNTIYF
CDR3nt: TGTGCCAGCAGGATAGACCGGGGCTCTGGAAACACCATATATTTT

abundance: once
j_gene: TRBJ2-3
d_gene: TRBD2
v_gene: TRBV7-2
len: 16
CDR3aa: CASSWATSGGQDTQYF
CDR3nt: TGTGCCAGCAGCTGGGCGACTAGCGGGGGGCAAGATACGCAGTATTTT

abundance: -
j_gene: TRBJ2-7
d_gene: TRBD1
v_gene: TRBV30
len: 16
CDR3aa: CAWSYILRDRLYEQYF
CDR3nt: TGTGCCTGGAGTTATATATTAAGGGACAGGCTCTACGAGCAGTACTTC

abundance: -
j_gene: TRBJ2-1
d_gene: -
v_gene: TRBV11-2
len: 13
CDR3aa: CASSSTVGGEQFF
CDR3nt: TGTGCCAGCAGCTCAACCGTGGGGGGTGAGCAGTTCTTC

abundance: -
j_gene: TRBJ2-2
d_gene: -
v_gene: TRBV28
len: 13
CDR3aa: CASRPPDTGELFF
CDR3nt: TGTGCCAGCAGGCCCCCGGACACCGGGGAGCTGTTTTTT

abundance: once
j_gene: TRBJ2-7
d_gene: TRBD2
v_gene: TRBV6-1
len: 14
CDR3aa: CASSPGSGSPEQYF
CDR3nt: TGTGCCAGCAGCCCGGGGAGCGGGAGTCCCGAGCAGTACTTC

abundance: -
j_gene: TRBJ2-5
d_gene: -
v_gene: TRBV11-2
len: 14
CDR3aa: CASSDWTAQETQYF
CDR3nt: TGTGCCAGCAGCGACTGGACAGCTCAAGAGACCCAGTACTTC

abundance: -
j_gene: TRBJ1-5
d_gene: -
v_gene: TRBV4-1
len: 13
CDR3aa: CASSRIGDQPQHF
CDR3nt: TGCGCCAGCAGCCGGATCGGGGATCAGCCCCAGCATTTT

abundance: once
j_gene: TRBJ2-7
d_gene: -
v_gene: TRBV18
len: 12
CDR3aa: CASSAGTYEQYF
CDR3nt: TGTGCCAGCTCAGCGGGGACTTACGAGCAGTACTTC

abundance: once
j_gene: TRBJ2-7
d_gene: TRBD2
v_gene: TRBV19
len: 15
CDR3aa: CASSIRSGRTYEQYF
CDR3nt: TGTGCCAGTAGTATTCGTAGCGGGAGGACCTACGAGCAGTACTTC

abundance: -
j_gene: TRBJ1-6
d_gene: -
v_gene: TRBV6-5
len: 14
CDR3aa: CASSYSARNSPLHF
CDR3nt: TGTGCCAGCAGTTACTCTGCCAGGAATTCACCCCTCCACTTT

abundance: -
j_gene: TRBJ2-1
d_gene: TRBD2
v_gene: TRBV6-5
len: 15
CDR3aa: CASSSSSGGVDEQFF
CDR3nt: TGTGCCAGCAGTTCCTCTAGCGGGGGAGTCGATGAGCAGTTCTTC

abundance: -
j_gene: TRBJ1-2
d_gene: -
v_gene: TRBV5-5
len: 14
CDR3aa: CASSQAGTSYGYTF
CDR3nt: TGTGCCAGCAGTCAGGCAGGGACTTCCTATGGCTACACCTTC

abundance: -
j_gene: TRBJ2-7
d_gene: -
v_gene: TRBV7-9
len: 15
CDR3aa: CASSLQQQGFPEQYF
CDR3nt: TGTGCCAGCAGCTTACAGCAACAGGGTTTCCCCGAGCAGTACTTC

abundance: -
j_gene: TRBJ2-7
d_gene: -
v_gene: TRBV27
len: 13
CDR3aa: CASSLSQEYEQYF
CDR3nt: TGTGCCAGCAGTTTATCGCAGGAATACGAGCAGTACTTC

abundance: few
j_gene: TRBJ2-7
d_gene: -
v_gene: TRBV6-1
len: 15
CDR3aa: CASSEFPGVSYEQYF
CDR3nt: TGTGCCAGCAGTGAATTCCCCGGAGTGAGCTACGAGCAGTACTTC

abundance: few
j_gene: TRBJ1-4
d_gene: TRBD1
v_gene: TRBV18
len: 15
CDR3aa: CASSPEDRGNEKLFF
CDR3nt: TGTGCCAGCTCACCCGAGGACAGGGGTAATGAAAAACTGTTTTTT

abundance: -
j_gene: TRBJ2-6
d_gene: -
v_gene: TRBV27
len: 15
CDR3aa: CASSPGSTGANVLTF
CDR3nt: TGTGCCAGCAGTCCCGGTTCAACTGGGGCCAACGTCCTGACTTTC

abundance: -
j_gene: TRBJ2-5
d_gene: -
v_gene: TRBV7-2
len: 11
CDR3aa: CASSTGETQYF
CDR3nt: TGTGCCAGCAGCACGGGGGAGACCCAGTACTTC

abundance: -
j_gene: TRBJ2-5
d_gene: TRBD1
v_gene: TRBV7-2
len: 15
CDR3aa: CASSSRQGAWETQYF
CDR3nt: TGTGCCAGCAGCTCCCGACAGGGGGCTTGGGAGACCCAGTACTTC

abundance: -
j_gene: TRBJ2-7
d_gene: TRBD2
v_gene: TRBV5-1
len: 14
CDR3aa: CASSGDSGRSEQYF
CDR3nt: TGCGCCAGCAGCGGCGATAGCGGGAGGAGCGAGCAGTACTTC

abundance: -
j_gene: TRBJ2-3
d_gene: TRBD2
v_gene: TRBV7-3
len: 15
CDR3aa: CASSPRGLDTDTQYF
CDR3nt: TGTGCCAGCAGCCCAAGGGGACTAGATACAGATACGCAGTATTTT

abundance: -
j_gene: TRBJ2-7
d_gene: TRBD1
v_gene: TRBV14
len: 15
CDR3aa: CASSQPGQGNDEQYF
CDR3nt: TGTGCCAGCAGCCAGCCGGGACAGGGGAACGACGAGCAGTACTTC

abundance: -
j_gene: TRBJ2-5
d_gene: -
v_gene: TRBV6-6
len: 13
CDR3aa: CASSYRGEETQYF
CDR3nt: TGTGCCAGCAGTTACCGGGGAGAGGAGACCCAGTACTTC

abundance: few
j_gene: TRBJ1-6
d_gene: TRBD1
v_gene: TRBV4-3
len: 15
CDR3aa: CASSYGTGINSPLHF
CDR3nt: TGCGCCAGCAGCTATGGGACAGGAATTAATTCACCCCTCCACTTT

abundance: -
j_gene: TRBJ2-7
d_gene: TRBD1
v_gene: TRBV30
len: 14
CDR3aa: CAWSPQTGGYEQYF
CDR3nt: TGTGCCTGGAGTCCTCAGACAGGGGGCTACGAGCAGTACTTC